This T cell receptor beta chain was captured by sequencing in a study of cytomegalovirus exposure and HLA in healthy donors. Broader study findings: Accounts indicate the classifier identified cytomegalovirus status with strong specificity and sensitivity. TCR clusters originating in the first cohort tended to co-occur in the roughly 130 validation repertoires, according to a later analysis. The majority of TCR sequences were rare, yet some public TCRs appeared in many donors. A list of more than 150 TCR beta chains associated with cytomegalovirus was given.

Germline lookup yields CDR1 SGDLS and CDR2 YYNGEE. Unmatched junction bases numbered 10, after V lost 4 bases and J lost 0 bases. The CDR3 is 16 residues long. With respect to this clone: Its antigen is unidentified.

TCRdb's copy holds only in-frame clones and misses some; the assay was immunoSEQ multiplex PCR. Found here are about 120,000 clones, about 96% of them singletons; the top ten hold 1.5% to 2%. V usage is TRBV9 and J usage is TRBJ2-7; 7 nucleotides match TRBD1. The TCR was taken from a man younger than 35 in good health and CMV-seronegative. The sample taken for sequencing was PBMCs. CDR3 bases: TGTGCCAGCAGCCCCCGGGACAGTTTCTACTCCTACGAGCAGTACTTC. Protein sequence: CASSPRDSFYSYEQYF.